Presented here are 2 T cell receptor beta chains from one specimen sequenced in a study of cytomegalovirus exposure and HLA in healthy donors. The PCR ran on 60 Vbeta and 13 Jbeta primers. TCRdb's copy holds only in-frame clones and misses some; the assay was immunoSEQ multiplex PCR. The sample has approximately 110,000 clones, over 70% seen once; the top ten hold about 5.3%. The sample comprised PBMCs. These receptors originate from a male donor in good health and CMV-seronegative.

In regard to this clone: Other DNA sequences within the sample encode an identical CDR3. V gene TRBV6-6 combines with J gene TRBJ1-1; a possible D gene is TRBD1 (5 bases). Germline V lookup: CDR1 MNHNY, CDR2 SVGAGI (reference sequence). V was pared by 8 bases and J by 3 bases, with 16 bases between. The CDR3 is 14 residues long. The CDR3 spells CASLPDGQHTEAFF. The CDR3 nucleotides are TGTGCCAGCCTTCCGGACGGACAACACACTGAAGCTTTCTTT.

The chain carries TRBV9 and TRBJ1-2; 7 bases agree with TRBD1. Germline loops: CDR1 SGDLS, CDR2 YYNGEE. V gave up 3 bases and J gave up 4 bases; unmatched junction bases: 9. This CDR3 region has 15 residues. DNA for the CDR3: TGTGCCAGCAGCGCCTCTCACAGGGGTGTCTATGGCTACACCTTC. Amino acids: CASSASHRGVYGYTF.